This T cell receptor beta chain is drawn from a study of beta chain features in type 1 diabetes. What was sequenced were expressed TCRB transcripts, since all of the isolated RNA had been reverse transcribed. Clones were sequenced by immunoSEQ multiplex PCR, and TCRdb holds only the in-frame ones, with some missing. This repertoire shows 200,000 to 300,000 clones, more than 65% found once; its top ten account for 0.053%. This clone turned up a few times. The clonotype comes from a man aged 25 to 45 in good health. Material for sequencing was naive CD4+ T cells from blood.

This CDR3 reads CASSLGTVYNEQFF. CDR3 coding DNA: TGTGCCAGCAGTTTAGGGACAGTCTACAATGAGCAGTTCTTC. The V call is TRBV28, the J call TRBJ2-1; 7 nucleotides agree with TRBD1. V shed 2 bases, J shed 3 bases, and the junction held 1 base outside the gene matches. The germline CDR1 and CDR2 sequences are MDHEN and SYDVKM. This CDR3 is built from 14 residues.